This T cell receptor beta chain comes out of a study of regulatory T cells in long-lasting Graves disease. The time point here: persistent/refractory GD, antithyroid drugs over 5 years with positive TRAb. PBMCs were the source of the RNA used for TCR sequencing. Patients came through an endocrinology department, and that department was in Xi'an, China. There are 17 residues in the CDR3. Trimming removed 4 bases from V and 0 bases from J, with 16 bases in between. Germline V gives CDR1 MNHEY, CDR2 SVGAGI. The study's findings and limits: Not thyroid tissue but only peripheral blood was studied.

With respect to this clonotype: The antigen remains undetermined.

Arm-PCR with iRepertoire HTBI primers amplified the CDR3 regions for these TCR beta libraries. One entry per CDR3 protein, called by TCRdb with MiXCR from the multiplex PCR reads. The sample lists some 440,000 distinct CDR3 sequences, less than 25% occurring once. The chain couples TRBV6-5 to TRBJ2-4; D not resolved. This clonotype originated in a female donor with Graves disease. The sequenced sample was peripheral blood mononuclear cells (PBMCs), obtained when the disease was refractory, from a patient treated with antithyroid drugs. The CDR3 reads CASSSSGKTIAKNIQYF. The CDR3 DNA sequence: TGTGCCAGCAGTTCCTCTGGGAAAACCATAGCCAAAAACATTCAGTACTTC.